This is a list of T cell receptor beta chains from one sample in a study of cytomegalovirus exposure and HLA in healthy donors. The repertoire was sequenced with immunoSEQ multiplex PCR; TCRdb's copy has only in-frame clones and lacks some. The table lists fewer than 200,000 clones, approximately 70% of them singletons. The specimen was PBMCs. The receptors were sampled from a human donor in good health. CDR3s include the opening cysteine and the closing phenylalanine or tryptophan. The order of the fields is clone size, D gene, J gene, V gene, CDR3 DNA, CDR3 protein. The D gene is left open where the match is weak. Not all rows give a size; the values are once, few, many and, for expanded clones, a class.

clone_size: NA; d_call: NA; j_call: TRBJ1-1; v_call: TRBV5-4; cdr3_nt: TGTGCCAGCAGCTTGTATCCGGGGGGGGACACTGAAGCTTTCTTT; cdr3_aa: CASSLYPGGDTEAFF
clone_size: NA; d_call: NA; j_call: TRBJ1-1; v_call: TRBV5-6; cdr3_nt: TGTGCCAGCAGCTTGGGACGGCGGGCTGAAGCTTTCTTT; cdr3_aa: CASSLGRRAEAFF
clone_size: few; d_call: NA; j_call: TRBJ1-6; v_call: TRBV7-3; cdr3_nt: TGTGCCAGCAGGCAAGATGGACAGTATAATTCACCCCTCCACTTT; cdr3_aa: CASRQDGQYNSPLHF
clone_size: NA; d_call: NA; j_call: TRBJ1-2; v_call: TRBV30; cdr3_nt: TGTGCCTGGAGTGTAGGGGCATGTGGCTACACCTTC; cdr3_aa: CAWSVGACGYTF
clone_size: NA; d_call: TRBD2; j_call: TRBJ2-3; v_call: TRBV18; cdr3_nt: TGTGCCAGCTCACCACGGCTAGCGGGGGGCACAGATACGCAGTATTTT; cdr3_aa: CASSPRLAGGTDTQYF
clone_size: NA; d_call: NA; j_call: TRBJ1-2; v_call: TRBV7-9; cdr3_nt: TGTGCCAGCAGCCCCCTCGGGACAAGGGGAAATAACTATGGCTACACCTTC; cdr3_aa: CASSPLGTRGNNYGYTF
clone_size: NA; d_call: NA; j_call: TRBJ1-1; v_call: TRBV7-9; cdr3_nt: TGTGCCAGCAGCTTAGGCGGGGGGAGAGTTACTGAAGCTTTCTTT; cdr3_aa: CASSLGGGRVTEAFF
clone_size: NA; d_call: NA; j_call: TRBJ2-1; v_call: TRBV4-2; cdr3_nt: TGTGCCAGCAGCCAAGATGGCAGGGTCTATCAATACTCCTACAATGAGCAGTTCTTC; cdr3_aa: CASSQDGRVYQYSYNEQFF
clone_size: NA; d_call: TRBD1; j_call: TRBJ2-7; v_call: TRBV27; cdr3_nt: TGTGCCAGCAGTTTATCCACAGGGGGGTACGAGCAGTACTTC; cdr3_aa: CASSLSTGGYEQYF
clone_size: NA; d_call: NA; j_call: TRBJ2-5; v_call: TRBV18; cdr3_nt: TGTGCCAGCTCACCCGGGGAGACCCAGTACTTC; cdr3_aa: CASSPGETQYF
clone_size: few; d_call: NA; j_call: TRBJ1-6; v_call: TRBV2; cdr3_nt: TGTGCCACCTCTCGGGCGGGGAAAAATTCACCCCTCCACTTT; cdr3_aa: CATSRAGKNSPLHF
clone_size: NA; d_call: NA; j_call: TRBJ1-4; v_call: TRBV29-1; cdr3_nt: TGCAGCGTTTACTCTAATGAAAAACTGTTTTTT; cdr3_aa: CSVYSNEKLFF
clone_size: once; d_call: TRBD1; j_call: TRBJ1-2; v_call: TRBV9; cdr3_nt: TGTGCCAGCAGCGTGATCCGGGACAGCCGCTTTGGAGATCATGGCTACACCTTC; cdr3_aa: CASSVIRDSRFGDHGYTF
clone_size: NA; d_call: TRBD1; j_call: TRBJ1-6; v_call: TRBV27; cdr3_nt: TGTGCCAGCAGTCCCAGTGGGACAGTTCAGAATTCACCCCTCCACTTT; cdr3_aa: CASSPSGTVQNSPLHF
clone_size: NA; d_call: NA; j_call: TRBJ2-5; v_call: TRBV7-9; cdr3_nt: TGTGCCAGCAGCCCCTCTGGAGGACGCCAAGAGACCCAGTACTTC; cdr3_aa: CASSPSGGRQETQYF
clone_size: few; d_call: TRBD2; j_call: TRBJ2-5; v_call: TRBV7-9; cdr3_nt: TGTGCCAGCAGCCAGGGACTAGCGGGGGTAGCCCCGAGGGGGACCCAGTACTTC; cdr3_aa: CASSQGLAGVAPRGTQYF
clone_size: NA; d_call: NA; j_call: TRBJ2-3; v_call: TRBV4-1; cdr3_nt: TGCGCCAGCAGCCAAGCTGTAAGGGGGGGTCGCACAGATACGCAGTATTTT; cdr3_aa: CASSQAVRGGRTDTQYF
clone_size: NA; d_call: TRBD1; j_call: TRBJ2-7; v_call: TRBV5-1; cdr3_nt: TGCGCCAGCAGCTCTGGACAGGGGGGAATTATCTACGAGCAGTACTTC; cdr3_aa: CASSSGQGGIIYEQYF
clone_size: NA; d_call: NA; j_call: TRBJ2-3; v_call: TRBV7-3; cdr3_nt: TGTGCCAGCAGCTCCCTGCGGGCAGATACGCAGTATTTT; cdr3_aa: CASSSLRADTQYF
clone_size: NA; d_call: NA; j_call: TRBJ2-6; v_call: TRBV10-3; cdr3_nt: TGTGCCATCAGGGGTTACTCGGGGGTCGGGGCCAACGTCCTGACTTTC; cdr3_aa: CAIRGYSGVGANVLTF
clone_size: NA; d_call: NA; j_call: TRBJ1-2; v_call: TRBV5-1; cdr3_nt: TGCGCCAGCAGCTTCAGCCAGGGCGATGGCTACACCTTC; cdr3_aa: CASSFSQGDGYTF
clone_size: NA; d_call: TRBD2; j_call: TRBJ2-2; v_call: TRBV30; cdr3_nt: TGTGCCTTCTCCGGGACTAGTACCGGGGAGCTGTTTTTT; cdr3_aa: CAFSGTSTGELFF
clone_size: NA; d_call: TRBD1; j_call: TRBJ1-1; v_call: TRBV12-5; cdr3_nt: TGTGCTAGTGGTTTCAATACCGGGACAGGGTTTTGGGGCACTGAAGCTTTCTTT; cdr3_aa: CASGFNTGTGFWGTEAFF
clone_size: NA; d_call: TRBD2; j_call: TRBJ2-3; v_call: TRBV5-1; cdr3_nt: TGCGCCAGCAGCTACCTAAATAGCGGGGGGGCTGGGGCAGATACGCAGTATTTT; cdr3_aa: CASSYLNSGGAGADTQYF
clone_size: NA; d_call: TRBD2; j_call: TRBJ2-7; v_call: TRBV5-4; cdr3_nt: TGTGCCAGCAGCCCTTCCTGGGGGGGGGACTACGAGCAGTACTTC; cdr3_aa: CASSPSWGGDYEQYF
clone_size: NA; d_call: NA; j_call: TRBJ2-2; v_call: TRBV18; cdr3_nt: TGTGCCAGCTCACCGTCCCAGGACACCGGGGAGCTGTTTTTT; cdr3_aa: CASSPSQDTGELFF
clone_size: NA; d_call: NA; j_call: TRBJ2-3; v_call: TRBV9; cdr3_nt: TGTGCCAGCAGCGTCCGGGACTTCCAATACCTCGGCACAGATACGCAGTATTTT; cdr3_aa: CASSVRDFQYLGTDTQYF
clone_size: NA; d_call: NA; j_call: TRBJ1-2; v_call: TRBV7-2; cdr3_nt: TGTGCCAGCGTAGGGGATGTCTATGGCTACACCTTC; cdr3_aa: CASVGDVYGYTF
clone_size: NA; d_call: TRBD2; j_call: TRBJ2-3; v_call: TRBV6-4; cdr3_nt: TGTGCCAGCAGTGACACTTTAGCGGGGGGGTTACGCGCAGATACGCAGTATTTT; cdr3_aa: CASSDTLAGGLRADTQYF
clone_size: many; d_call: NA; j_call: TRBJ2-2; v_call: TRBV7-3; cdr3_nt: TGTGCCAGCAGCTTAGGCCGAAACACCGGGGAGCTGTTTTTT; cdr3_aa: CASSLGRNTGELFF
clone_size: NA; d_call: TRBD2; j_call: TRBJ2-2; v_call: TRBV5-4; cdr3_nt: TGTGCCAGCAGCGGCTTCTGGGCGGGGGGAAACACCGGGGAGCTGTTTTTT; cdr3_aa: CASSGFWAGGNTGELFF
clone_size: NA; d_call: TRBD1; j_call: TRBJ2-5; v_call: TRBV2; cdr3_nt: TGTGCCAGCAGTGATGGGACAGTTTACCAAGAGACCCAGTACTTC; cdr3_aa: CASSDGTVYQETQYF
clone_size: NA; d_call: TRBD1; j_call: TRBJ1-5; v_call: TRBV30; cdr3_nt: TGTGCCTGGACCGACAGGGGTAGCAATCAGCCCCAGCATTTT; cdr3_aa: CAWTDRGSNQPQHF
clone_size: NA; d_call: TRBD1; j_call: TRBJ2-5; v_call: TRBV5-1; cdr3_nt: TGCGCCAGCACGTCGACAGGGCGAGAGACCCAGTACTTC; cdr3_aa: CASTSTGRETQYF
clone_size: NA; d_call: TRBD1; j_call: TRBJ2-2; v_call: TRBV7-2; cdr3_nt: TGTGCCAGCAGCTTAGGGGACAGGGTAACCGGGGAGCTGTTTTTT; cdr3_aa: CASSLGDRVTGELFF
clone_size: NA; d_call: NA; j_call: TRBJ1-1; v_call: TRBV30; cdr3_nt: TGTGCCTGGATCGAGGGGGTAATAACTGAAGCTTTCTTT; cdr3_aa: CAWIEGVITEAFF
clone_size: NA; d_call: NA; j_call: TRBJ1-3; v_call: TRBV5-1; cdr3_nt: TGCGCCAGCAGCTCTCCGGGGGGAACCTCTGGAAACACCATATATTTT; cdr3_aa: CASSSPGGTSGNTIYF
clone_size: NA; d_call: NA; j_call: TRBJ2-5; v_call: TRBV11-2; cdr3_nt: TGTGCCAGCAGTTTCGGACAGAACCGGGGGACCCAGTACTTC; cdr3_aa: CASSFGQNRGTQYF
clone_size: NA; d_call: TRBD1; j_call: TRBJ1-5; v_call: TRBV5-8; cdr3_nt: TGTGCCAGCAGCACGACCGGACAGGGATTCCATAGCAATCAGCCCCAGCATTTT; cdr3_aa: CASSTTGQGFHSNQPQHF
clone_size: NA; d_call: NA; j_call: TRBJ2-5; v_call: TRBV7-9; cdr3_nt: TGTGCCAGCAGCTTAGGGGGGGACAGTTGGACCCAGTACTTC; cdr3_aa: CASSLGGDSWTQYF
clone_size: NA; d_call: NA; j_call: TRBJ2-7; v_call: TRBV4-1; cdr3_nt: TGCGCCAGCAGTAAGGACAGAGGCGAGCAGTACTTC; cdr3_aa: CASSKDRGEQYF
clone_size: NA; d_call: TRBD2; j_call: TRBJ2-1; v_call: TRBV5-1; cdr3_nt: TGCGCCAGCAGCACCGGGGGGGCCTACAATGAGCAGTTCTTC; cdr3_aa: CASSTGGAYNEQFF
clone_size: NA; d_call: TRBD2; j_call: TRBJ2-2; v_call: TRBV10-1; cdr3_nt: TGCGCCAGCAGTGAGTCTGAGACTAGCGGGAACACCGGGGAGCTGTTTTTT; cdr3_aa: CASSESETSGNTGELFF
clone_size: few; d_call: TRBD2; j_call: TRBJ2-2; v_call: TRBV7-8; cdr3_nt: TGTGCCAGCAGCCTCCCTACTAGCGGGGGGGCCATGGCCGGGGAGCTGTTTTTT; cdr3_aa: CASSLPTSGGAMAGELFF
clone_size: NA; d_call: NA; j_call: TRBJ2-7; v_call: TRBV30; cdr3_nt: TGTGCCTGGAGTGTTCAGACAATCTCCTACGAGCAGTACTTC; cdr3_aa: CAWSVQTISYEQYF
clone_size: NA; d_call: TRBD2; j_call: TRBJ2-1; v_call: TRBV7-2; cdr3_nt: TGTGCCAGCAGTCGACTAGCGGGGGGGCCAAATGAGCAGTTCTTC; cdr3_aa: CASSRLAGGPNEQFF
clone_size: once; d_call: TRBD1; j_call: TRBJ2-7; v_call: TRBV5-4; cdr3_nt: TGTGCCAGCAGCTCGCCCTCTCGGACAGGAACCTACGAGCAGTACTTC; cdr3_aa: CASSSPSRTGTYEQYF
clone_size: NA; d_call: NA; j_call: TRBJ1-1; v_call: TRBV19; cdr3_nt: TGTGCCAGTAGTATCCGAGAAGGGGGCACTGAAGCTTTCTTT; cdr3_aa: CASSIREGGTEAFF